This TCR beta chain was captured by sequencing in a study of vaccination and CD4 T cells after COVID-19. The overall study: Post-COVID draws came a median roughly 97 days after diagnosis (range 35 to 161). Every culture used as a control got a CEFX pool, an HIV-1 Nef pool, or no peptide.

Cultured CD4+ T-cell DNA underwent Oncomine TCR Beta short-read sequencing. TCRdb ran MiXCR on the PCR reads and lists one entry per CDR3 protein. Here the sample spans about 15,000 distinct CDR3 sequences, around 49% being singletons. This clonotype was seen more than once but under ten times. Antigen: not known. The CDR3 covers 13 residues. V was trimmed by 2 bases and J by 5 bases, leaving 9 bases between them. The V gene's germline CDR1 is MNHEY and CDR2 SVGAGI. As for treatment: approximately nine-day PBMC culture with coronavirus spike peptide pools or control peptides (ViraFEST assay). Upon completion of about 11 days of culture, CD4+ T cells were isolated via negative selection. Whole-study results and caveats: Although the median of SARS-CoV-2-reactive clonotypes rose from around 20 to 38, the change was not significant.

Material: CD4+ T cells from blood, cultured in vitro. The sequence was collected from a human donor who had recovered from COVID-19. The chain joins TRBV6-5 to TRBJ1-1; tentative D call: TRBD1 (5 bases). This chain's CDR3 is CASSYAGRTEAFF. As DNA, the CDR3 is TGTGCCAGCAGTTACGCAGGGAGGACTGAAGCTTTCTTT.